This TCR beta chain was sequenced during a study of blood T cell repertoires in COVID-19. The wider study: Acute and convalescent COVID-19 samples came from the United States, Italy and Spain. Nucleic acid was either cDNA or gDNA, and it came from T cells, B-cell-depleted T cells, or PBMCs.

Germline V lookup: CDR1 KGHSH, CDR2 LQKENI. V dropped 3 bases and J dropped 1; count of bases not matched to a gene: 0. The CDR3 length is 15 residues. Under the authors' procedure: Researchers report that nucleated cell counts were estimated from reference gene primer amplification. Data came from immunoSEQ multiplex PCR; TCRdb stores just in-frame clones and leaves some out. V and J calls and clone size are as listed in that table; D and trimming were resolved from the DNA. The table shows fewer than 200,000 clones, with more than 70% occurring only once. Allocation to cohorts depended on clinical history reported by the participants.

The receptor's source is a woman aged 45-60 years in a cohort exposed to, infected with or recovered from COVID-19 (not recorded which). This chain uses TRBV18 with TRBJ2-2, with 9 bases aligning to TRBD1. Sequencing was performed on PBMCs or T cells enriched from blood (not recorded which). The CDR3 is CASSPGQGNTGELFF. DNA for the CDR3: TGTGCCAGCTCACCGGGACAGGGGAACACCGGGGAGCTGTTTTTT.